This T cell receptor beta chain was sequenced for a study of cytomegalovirus exposure and HLA in healthy donors. Overall study results and limits: The study put around 180 TCR beta chains on its list as cytomegalovirus-associated. What a later analysis reportedly showed was that an Asian-associated ancestry cluster had fewer N-insertions than the roughly 720-donor mean. Rare sequences made up most TCRs, while some public TCRs were found in many donors.

This CDR3 has 16 amino acids. V shed 6 bases, J shed 5 bases, and the junction held 9 bases outside the gene matches. CDR1 is MDHEN, CDR2 SYDVKM, per germline. The PCR had 60 Vbeta and 13 Jbeta primers. The table came from immunoSEQ multiplex PCR; TCRdb's copy has only in-frame clones and leaves some out. The sample table sets out 70,000 to 100,000 clones. Concerning this clone: The antigen is unknown.

This TCR came from a man aged 18 to 30 in good health and CMV-seropositive. The sample taken for sequencing was PBMCs. V gene TRBV28 combines with J gene TRBJ2-3, with 12 bases aligning to TRBD1. CDR3 in amino acids: CASSLGTGGAEDTQYF. The CDR3 DNA reads TGTGCCAGCAGCCTTGGGACAGGGGGCGCGGAAGATACGCAGTATTTT.